This T cell receptor (beta chain) is from a study of vaccination and CD4 T cells after COVID-19. With respect to this clonotype: Its antigen remains unidentified.

Germline trimming cut 7 bases from V and 3 bases from J; bases unmatched to any gene: 6. This CDR3 is 14 amino acids long. Germline lookup yields CDR1 SGHRS and CDR2 YFSETQ. Cultured CD4+ T-cell DNA underwent Oncomine TCR Beta short-read sequencing. TCRdb fed the PCR reads into MiXCR, producing one record per CDR3 protein. The repertoire includes roughly 14,000 distinct CDR3 sequences, 40% to 50% of them detected once, and more than 8% sits in the top ten. Treatment meaning: roughly 11-day PBMC culture with coronavirus spike peptide pools or control peptides (ViraFEST assay). The rearrangement uses TRBV5-1 and TRBJ2-3; 9 positions match TRBD1. Sequencing was carried out using CD4+ T cells from blood, cultured in vitro. This sequence was found in a human donor who had recovered from COVID-19. The CDR3 region has the DNA TGCGCCAGCCGAAGACAGGGGGGTACAGATACGCAGTATTTT. This gives the protein CASRRQGGTDTQYF. Full variable domain (remainder filled in from reference TRBV5-1 and TRBJ2-3): KAGVTQTPRYLIKTRGQQVTLSCSPISGHRSVSWYQQTPGQGLQFLFEYFSETQRNKGNFPGRFSGRQFSNSRSEMNVSTLELGDSALYLCASRRQGGTDTQYFGPGTRLTVL.